The 26 T cell receptor beta chains given below trace back to one sample, sequenced in a study of blood T cell repertoires in COVID-19. The data were produced by immunoSEQ multiplex PCR, yet TCRdb's version contains in-frame clones alone and is incomplete. Seen here are approximately 200,000 clones, about 85% observed once, and the top ten hold less than 3.5%. Sequencing was carried out using peripheral blood. The source is a woman aged 25 to 39 with active or convalescent COVID-19.

This chain joins TRBV12-3 or TRBV12-4 and TRBJ1-2; 9 bases agree with TRBD1. Trimming removed 8 bases from V and 6 bases from J; junction bases left unmatched: 4. The CDR3 totals 12 residues. CDR3 bases: TGTGCCAGCGGGGACAGGGCCAATGGCTACACCTTC. This translates into CASGDRANGYTF.

V gene TRBV9 combines with J gene TRBJ2-5; possibly TRBD2 for D (7 bases). The germline CDR1 and CDR2 sequences are SGDLS and YYNGEE. Trimming removed 0 bases from V and 2 bases from J, with 14 bases in between. The CDR3 is 16 residues long. The CDR3 sequence is CASSVEGGTIQETQYF. CDR3 DNA: TGTGCCAGCAGCGTAGAGGGGGGGACTATACAAGAGACCCAGTACTTC.

Here the CDR3 DNA reads TGTGCCAGCAGTTTATCCCTTTGGGGGGACGAGCAGTACTTC. Translated, it gives CASSLSLWGDEQYF. The chain combines TRBV27 with TRBJ2-7; D perhaps matches TRBD2 (6 bases). Germline-derived CDR1 and CDR2 are MNHEY and SMNVEV (reference sequence). V lost 0 bases and J 5 bases, leaving 11 bases between the germline ends. The CDR3 sequence is 14 residues long.

V usage is TRBV25-1 and J usage is TRBJ2-3; TRBD2 might be the D (6 bases). The CDR3 is 14 residues long. Germline-derived CDR1 and CDR2 are MGHDK and SYGVNS. The germline V and J ends were trimmed by 8 bases and 0 bases, with 12 bases remaining between them. The CDR3, as DNA: TGTGCCAGCGGTAGCGGCCTTAGCACAGATACGCAGTATTTT. This encodes CASGSGLSTDTQYF.

The rearrangement uses TRBV24-1 and TRBJ2-2; 7 nucleotides agree with TRBD1. The length of the CDR3 is 16 residues. V shed 2 bases, J shed 1 base, and the junction held 3 bases outside the gene matches. Germline V gene lookup returns CDR1 KGHDR and CDR2 SFDVKD. The CDR3 protein is CATSDSGQLNTGELFF. In DNA form, the CDR3 reads TGTGCCACCAGTGATTCGGGACAGCTGAACACCGGGGAGCTGTTTTTT.

The CDR3 protein is CASSQRGGVHEQYF. As DNA, the CDR3 is TGTGCCAGCAGCCAAAGAGGAGGGGTCCACGAGCAGTACTTC. The chain has TRBV3-1 (or the pseudogene TRBV3-2) and TRBJ2-7; tentative D call: TRBD2 (6 bases). CDR3 size: 14 residues. In germline, CDR1 is LGHDT, CDR2 YNNKEL (reference sequence). The germline V and J ends were trimmed by 2 bases and 5 bases, with 13 bases remaining between them.

V usage is TRBV11-2 and J usage is TRBJ2-3; no clear D. CDR3 size: 13 residues. Germline assignment: CDR1 SGHAT and CDR2 FQNNGV. Trimming shortened V by 3 bases and J by 4 bases, and 8 bases separated the two germline ends. CDR3 loop: CASSFMGADTQYF. CDR3 coding DNA: TGTGCCAGCAGCTTTATGGGCGCAGATACGCAGTATTTT.

This clone occurred a few times. The chain has TRBV3-1 (or the pseudogene TRBV3-2) and TRBJ1-4, with unresolved D. Trimming removed 3 bases from V and 13 bases from J, with 9 bases in between. Germline loops: CDR1 LGHDT, CDR2 YNNKEL (reference sequence). This CDR3 has 11 residues. CDR3 bases: TGTGCCAGCAGCCATACGGGGTTACTGTTTTTT. Translation: CASSHTGLLFF.

The chain combines TRBV15 with TRBJ1-5; 9 bases map to TRBD1. The CDR3 runs to 19 residues. Germline assignment: CDR1 LNHNV and CDR2 YYDKDF (reference sequence). The V gene end was trimmed by 1 base and the J gene end by 2 bases; junction bases not matched to a gene: 12. Written as DNA, the CDR3 is TGTGCCACCAGCAGAGTTCGCGACAGGGGGAGGAATGGCAATCAGCCCCAGCATTTT. Translating it yields CATSRVRDRGRNGNQPQHF. The full variable domain, its missing parts supplied by reference TRBV15 and TRBJ1-5, is DAMVIQNPRYQVTQFGKPVTLSCSQTLNHNVMYWYQQKSSQAPKLLFHYYDKDFNNEADTPDNFQSRRPNTSFCFLDIRSPGLGDTAMYLCATSRVRDRGRNGNQPQHFGDGTRLSIL.

The chain has TRBV24-1 and TRBJ2-3; TRBD1 aligns across 9 bases. The length of the CDR3 is 17 residues. With 3 bases clipped from V and 2 bases from J, the junction kept 8 bases outside the gene matches. CDR1 is KGHDR and CDR2 is SFDVKD in the germline V gene. This CDR3 is CATSDRTGTGITDTQYF. Here the CDR3 DNA reads TGTGCCACCAGTGATCGAACCGGGACAGGGATCACAGATACGCAGTATTTT.

The chain is built from TRBV27 and TRBJ1-1, with D hard to call. The germline gives CDR1 MNHEY, CDR2 SMNVEV (reference sequence). The CDR3 consists of 11 residues. The V end lost 7 bases, the J end lost 6 bases, and 9 bases lay between the germline ends. CDR3 coding DNA: TGTGCCAGCACCGGCGGGGCTGAAGCTTTCTTT. Protein sequence: CASTGGAEAFF.

Only one count was recorded for this clone. The chain employs TRBV5-1 and TRBJ2-1, with a weak D call TRBD2 (6 bases). There are 14 residues in the CDR3. V was pared by 3 bases and J by 1 base, with 8 bases between. Germline assignment: CDR1 SGHRS and CDR2 YFSETQ. In DNA form, the CDR3 reads TGCGCCAGCAGCTGGGACTGGTCCTACAATGAGCAGTTCTTC. Translated, it gives CASSWDWSYNEQFF.

The genes are TRBV2 and TRBJ1-2, with 7 positions matching TRBD1. From germline, CDR1 is SNHLY and CDR2 FYNNEI. CDR3 size: 12 residues. V trimming: 8 bases; J trimming: 4 bases; junction bases outside the gene matches: 4. The CDR3 loop reads CASGGQTYGYTF. CDR3 DNA sequence: TGTGCCAGCGGGGGACAGACCTATGGCTACACCTTC.

The chain couples TRBV3-1 (or the pseudogene TRBV3-2) to TRBJ1-4, with 9 bases lining up with TRBD1. The V segment lost 1 base and the J segment 7 bases; nucleotides outside the gene matches: 4. The CDR3 loop spans 15 amino acids. Germline loops: CDR1 LGHDT, CDR2 YNNKEL (reference sequence). The CDR3 region is CASSQVPGQGEKLFF. In DNA form, the CDR3 reads TGTGCCAGCAGCCAAGTTCCGGGACAGGGTGAAAAACTGTTTTTT.

This clone showed up just once. The rearrangement links TRBV20-1 to TRBJ2-7; 10 bases align to TRBD2. The V and J ends lost 3 bases and 0 bases, in that order; junction bases with no gene match: 11. Germline loops: CDR1 DFQATT, CDR2 SNEGSKA (reference sequence). CDR3 size: 17 residues. The CDR3 sequence: CSASLQTGTSDSYEQYF. The CDR3 DNA is TGCAGTGCTAGTCTTCAAACTGGGACTAGCGACTCCTACGAGCAGTACTTC.

CDR3 residues: CASSSDRDPQPQHF. CDR3 bases: TGTGCCAGCAGTTCCGACAGGGACCCTCAGCCCCAGCATTTT. The V and J genes are TRBV6-2 or TRBV6-3 and TRBJ1-5, with 7 positions matching TRBD1. From germline, CDR1 is MNHEY and CDR2 SVGEGT. This CDR3 comprises 14 residues. V shed 4 bases, J shed 6 bases, and the junction held 6 bases outside the gene matches.

The chain uses TRBV13 and TRBJ2-1; D remains ambiguous. V lost 2 bases and J 4 bases, leaving 9 bases between the germline ends. Germline V gives CDR1 PRHDT, CDR2 FYEKMQ (reference sequence). There are 14 residues in the CDR3. CDR3 region: CASSLPGRYNEQFF. DNA for the CDR3: TGTGCCAGCAGCTTACCCGGTAGATACAATGAGCAGTTCTTC.

The chain has TRBV6-1 and TRBJ1-5, with a weak D call TRBD1 (5 bases). Germline CDR1 and CDR2: MNHNS and SASEGT. V was pared by 3 bases and J by 5 bases, with 8 bases between. The CDR3 length is 13 residues. The CDR3 nucleotides read TGTGCCAGCAGTGAGGGGGGATATCAGCCCCAGCATTTT. As protein: CASSEGGYQPQHF.

The chain combines TRBV5-1 with TRBJ2-7, with 9 bases fitting TRBD2. This CDR3 has 14 amino acids. CDR1 and CDR2 (germline): SGHRS, YFSETQ. The V gene end was trimmed by 5 bases and the J gene end by 1 base; junction bases not matched to a gene: 4. CDR3 DNA: TGCGCCAGCAGTAATAGCGGGAGTTCCTACGAGCAGTACTTC. The encoded protein is CASSNSGSSYEQYF.

The chain is built from TRBV3-1 (or the pseudogene TRBV3-2) and TRBJ2-3, with 10 nucleotides matching TRBD2. The CDR3 contains 16 residues. Germline V CDR1 and CDR2: LGHDT, YNNKEL (reference sequence). V shed 4 bases, J shed 7 bases, and the junction held 11 bases outside the gene matches. The CDR3 region is CASSRPPASGSYTQYF. In DNA, the CDR3 is TGTGCCAGCAGCCGGCCCCCGGCTAGCGGGAGTTATACGCAGTATTTT.

This chain uses TRBV11-2 with TRBJ2-7; 9 bases are a match to TRBD1. The CDR3 loop spans 16 amino acids. Unmatched junction bases numbered 8, after V lost 1 base and J lost 4 bases. Germline CDR1 reads SGHAT; CDR2 reads FQNNGV. CDR3 protein: CASSLGWGQGVYEQYF. CDR3 DNA sequence: TGTGCCAGCAGCTTAGGGTGGGGACAGGGTGTTTACGAGCAGTACTTC.

The CDR3 region has the DNA TGTGCCAGTAGAATCCAGGGGAGGGCTAATGAAAAACTGTTTTTT. Amino acid sequence: CASRIQGRANEKLFF. The V gene is TRBV28, the J gene TRBJ1-4, with D possibly TRBD1 on 6 matching bases. CDR1 and CDR2 (germline): MDHEN, SYDVKM. The CDR3 totals 15 residues. The V end was cut by 9 bases, the J end by 3 bases, with 17 bases between.

V usage is TRBV19 and J usage is TRBJ1-5; 12 bases map to TRBD1. There are 19 residues in the CDR3. In germline, CDR1 is LNHDA, CDR2 SQIVND (reference sequence). V shed 7 bases and J 1 base; nucleotides not matched to a gene: 14. CDR3 in amino acids: CASNGARDRGLLSNQPQHF. CDR3 sequence (DNA): TGTGCCAGTAATGGGGCCCGGGACAGGGGGCTGCTGAGCAATCAGCCCCAGCATTTT.

The gene calls are TRBV9 and TRBJ1-6; maybe TRBD1 (6 bases). The germline gives CDR1 SGDLS, CDR2 YYNGEE. The CDR3 loop spans 15 amino acids. Trimming removed 0 bases from V and 10 bases from J, with 14 bases in between. The CDR3 protein is CASSVATGPSSPLHF. DNA for the CDR3: TGTGCCAGCAGCGTAGCTACAGGGCCAAGCTCACCCCTCCACTTT.

The rearrangement joins TRBV24-1 to TRBJ2-7, with 7 bases matching TRBD1. This CDR3 comprises 14 residues. V lost 9 bases to trimming and J lost 2 bases; unmatched junction nucleotides: 9. Germline V gene sequence: CDR1 KGHDR, CDR2 SFDVKD. The CDR3 DNA reads as TGTGCCACCTTCGGGACAGACCTCACCTACGAGCAGTACTTC. This translates into CATFGTDLTYEQYF.

The chain is built from TRBV27 and TRBJ1-1; D remains unclear. The length of the CDR3 is 14 residues. Trimming removed 2 bases at V and 4 bases at J, with 11 bases between. CDR1 is MNHEY and CDR2 is SMNVEV in the germline V gene (reference sequence). The chain's CDR3 is CASSLNPGPTEAFF. CDR3 DNA sequence: TGTGCCAGCAGTTTAAACCCTGGGCCCACTGAAGCTTTCTTT.